The 10 T cell receptor beta chains reported below all come from one sample, sequenced in a study of control samples from healthy donors and cancer patients. Measured with immunoSEQ multiplex PCR; TCRdb has only the in-frame clones, and not every one. Of about 70,000 clones detected, more than 70% appear once; the ten largest clones hold around 2.3%. The specimen was PBMCs. The receptors were sampled from a woman aged 50 to 60 with head and neck cancer.

This clone was picked up a small number of times. CDR3 in amino acids: CASSQVPGSGGSPLHF. The CDR3 DNA follows: TGTGCCAGCAGCCAAGTACCGGGGTCCGGGGGTTCACCCCTCCACTTT. The chain joins TRBV14 to TRBJ1-6; a weak D match, TRBD1 (5 bases). Trimming removed 1 base at V and 9 bases at J, with 16 bases between. The CDR3 runs 16 residues. CDR1 and CDR2 from the germline V gene are SGHDN and FVKESK.

This clone appeared a single time. This sequence joins TRBV30 and TRBJ2-7; the D call may be TRBD1 or TRBD2 (6 bases each). V lost 1 base, J lost 7 bases, and 17 bases lay in between. CDR1 is GTSNPN and CDR2 is SVGIG in the germline V gene (reference sequence). There are 14 residues in the CDR3. The chain's CDR3 is CAWSGRTGGKEQYF. CDR3 bases: TGTGCCTGGAGTGGCCGGACCGGGGGCAAAGAGCAGTACTTC. Combining the CDR3 with reference TRBV30 and TRBJ2-7 gives the whole variable domain SQTIHQWPATLVQPVGSPLSLECTVEGTSNPNLYWYRQAAGRGLQLLFYSVGIGQISSEVPQNLSASRPQDRQFILSSKKLLLSDSGFYLCAWSGRTGGKEQYFGPGTRLTVT.

The CDR3 here is CAISAGQGMNTEAFF. The CDR3, as DNA: TGTGCCATCAGTGCAGGACAGGGGATGAACACTGAAGCTTTCTTT. This chain uses TRBV10-3 with TRBJ1-1; 9 nucleotides align to TRBD1. Losses at the gene ends were 4 bases for V and 0 bases for J; bases not matched to a gene: 3. CDR3 size: 15 residues. Germline CDR1 ENHRY, CDR2 SYGVKD.

The chain joins TRBV15 to TRBJ2-1, with D unclear. The V gene's germline CDR1 is LNHNV and CDR2 YYDKDF (reference sequence). The CDR3 is 13 residues long. The germline V and J ends were trimmed by 0 bases and 5 bases, with 5 bases remaining between them. DNA for the CDR3: TGTGCCACCAGCAGAGATGGTAACAATGAGCAGTTCTTC. It specifies CATSRDGNNEQFF.

V and J are TRBV6-5 and TRBJ1-1; no firm D call. V lost 3 bases and J lost 0, with 5 bases in between. The CDR3 is 13 amino acids. Germline CDR1 reads MNHEY; CDR2 reads SVGAGI. DNA of the CDR3: TGTGCCAGCAGTTATGGAATGAACACTGAAGCTTTCTTT. It encodes CASSYGMNTEAFF.

The V and J genes are TRBV7-9 and TRBJ2-2; TRBD2 matches at 9 bases. CDR3 length equals 19 residues. J lost 4 bases, V lost 5 bases, and 17 bases had no gene match. Per the germline V gene, CDR1 is SEHNR and CDR2 is FQNEAQ (reference sequence). Here the CDR3 reads CASSPGREAWRGGTGELFF. DNA of the CDR3: TGTGCCAGCAGCCCCGGCCGGGAGGCGTGGCGGGGGGGCACCGGGGAGCTGTTTTTT.

The V gene is TRBV3-1 (or the pseudogene TRBV3-2), the J gene TRBJ2-3; 8 nucleotides agree with TRBD2. Per germline, CDR1 LGHDT and CDR2 YNNKEL (reference sequence). V lost 3 bases and J lost 4; bases outside the gene matches: 6. The CDR3 is made up of 15 amino acids. The CDR3 loop is CASSHRTSIADTQYF. DNA for the CDR3: TGTGCCAGCAGCCATAGGACTAGCATCGCAGATACGCAGTATTTT.

The chain joins TRBV9 to TRBJ2-3; 11 nucleotides line up with TRBD2. Losses at the gene ends were 3 bases for V and 5 bases for J; bases not matched to a gene: 5. The germline gives CDR1 SGDLS, CDR2 YYNGEE. The CDR3 length is 15 residues. In DNA form, the CDR3 reads TGTGCCAGCAGCGGTAGCGGGGGGGCCGGAGATACGCAGTATTTT. Protein product: CASSGSGGAGDTQYF. The full variable domain, rest sourced from reference TRBV9 and TRBJ2-3, is DSGVTQTPKHLITATGQRVTLRCSPRSGDLSVYWYQQSLDQGLQFLIQYYNGEERAKGNILERFSAQQFPDLHSELNLSSLELGDSALYFCASSGSGGAGDTQYFGPGTRLTVL.

This chain uses TRBV28 with TRBJ2-1; 12 bases align to TRBD2. V shed 3 bases, J shed 5 bases, and the junction held 8 bases outside the gene matches. The germline CDR1 and CDR2 sequences are MDHEN and SYDVKM. CDR3 size: 17 residues. CDR3 amino acids: CASSFPLAGGTNNEQFF. The CDR3 coding sequence is TGTGCCAGCAGTTTTCCTCTAGCGGGGGGGACCAACAATGAGCAGTTCTTC.

The chain recombines TRBV6-2 or TRBV6-3 with TRBJ2-2; D is ambiguous. The germline V and J ends were trimmed by 5 bases and 3 bases, with 10 bases remaining between them. Germline CDR1 MNHEY, CDR2 SVGEGT. The CDR3 totals 14 residues. The CDR3 DNA reads TGTGCCAGCAGTGCTGCAGGAGACACCGGGGAGCTGTTTTTT. Translation: CASSAAGDTGELFF.